This TCR beta chain is drawn from a study of OX40 agonist ivuxolimab in advanced cancers. Study at large: The patients received agonistic anti-OX40 (CD134) antibody ivuxolimab.

As to this clone: What it recognizes is unknown.

General study points: Blood T cells, both CD4+ and CD8+, expanded clonally by week 6 at 0.1 to 3.0 mg/kg. CD8+ T cells averaged more expanded clones than CD4+.

Libraries were prepared by immunoSEQ multiplex PCR; TCRdb keeps only in-frame clonotypes and omits some of them. Counted here are tens of thousands of clones, 75% to 90% occurring once; the ten biggest clones make up more than 0.7%. At cycle 4 day 1, cycle 7 day 1, and baseline, blood was sampled. The sequencing here drew on CD4+ or CD8+ T cells sorted from blood, taken in a trial of the OX40 agonist ivuxolimab. The origin of this receptor is an adult with an advanced solid tumor such as melanoma, head and neck, liver or kidney cancer.

CDR3 sequence (DNA): TGTGCCAGTGCACGGGACGGCCACATTCAGTACTTC. Its protein product is CASARDGHIQYF. The chain uses TRBV19 and TRBJ2-4, with D tentatively TRBD1 or TRBD2 (5 bases each). Germline values: CDR1 LNHDA, CDR2 SQIVND (reference sequence). The V gene lost 8 bases and the J gene lost 8 bases, with 13 bases spanning the gap. The CDR3 totals 12 residues.